The T cell receptor beta chain under discussion was sequenced for a study of T-cell memory formation after mild COVID-19. Study overall: Largely, TCR clusters stayed within a single donor. Overall study findings and caveats: A second wave of clones peaked on day 37, and their SARS-CoV-2 specificity went unconfirmed. Most CD4+ clones that shrank were in CM and EM, while CD8+ ones turned up in EMRA.

On this clonotype: Its specificity is not known.

The germline gives CDR1 SGHDN, CDR2 FVKESK. Trimming left V 2 bases short and J 2 bases short, with 20 bases between. This CDR3 comprises 18 residues. Libraries for TCRalpha and TCRbeta carried sample barcodes and unique molecular identifiers via 5'RACE. One entry per CDR3 protein results from TCRdb running MiXCR on the 5' RACE reads. The table shows tens of thousands of distinct CDR3 sequences, with roughly 25% occurring only once. The TCR originated in a man in his late teens or twenties who had mild COVID-19 (a few samples of this study predate the infection). Cell type and time point are not known. This sequence joins TRBV14 and TRBJ2-3; D remains unclear. Sequences were obtained from PBMCs or a T cell subset sorted from them (not recorded which). For the CDR3, the DNA is TGTGCCAGCAGCCAAAAAGACGGGCGCTACTCGATCACAGATACGCAGTATTTT. Protein sequence: CASSQKDGRYSITDTQYF.